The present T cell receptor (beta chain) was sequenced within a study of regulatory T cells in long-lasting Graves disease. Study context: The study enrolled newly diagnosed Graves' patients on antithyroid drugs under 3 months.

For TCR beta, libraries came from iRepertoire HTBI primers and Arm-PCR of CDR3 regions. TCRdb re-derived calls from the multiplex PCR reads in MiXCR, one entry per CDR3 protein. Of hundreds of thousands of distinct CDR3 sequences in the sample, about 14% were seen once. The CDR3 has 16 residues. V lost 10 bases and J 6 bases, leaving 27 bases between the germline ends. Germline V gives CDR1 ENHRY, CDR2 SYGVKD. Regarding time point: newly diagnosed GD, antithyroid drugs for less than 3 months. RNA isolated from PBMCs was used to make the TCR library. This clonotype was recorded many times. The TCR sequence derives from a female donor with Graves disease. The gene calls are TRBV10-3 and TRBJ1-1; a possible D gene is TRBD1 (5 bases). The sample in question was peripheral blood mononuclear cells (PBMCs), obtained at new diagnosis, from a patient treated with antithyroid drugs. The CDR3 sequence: CATTFERRGLRPEAFF. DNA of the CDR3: TGTGCCACCACCTTCGAGAGGAGGGGTTTACGCCCTGAAGCTTTCTTT.